This T cell receptor (beta chain) comes out of a study of OX40 agonist ivuxolimab in advanced cancers. For the study at large: The treatment was a fully human IgG2 OX40 agonist, ivuxolimab.

The V end was cut by 6 bases, the J end by 2 bases, with 14 bases between. The CDR3 totals 15 residues. Germline V gene data show CDR1 as LNHDA and CDR2 as SQIVND (reference sequence). This clone was observed a single time. Produced via immunoSEQ multiplex PCR; TCRdb's table is partial and in-frame only. The table lists tens of thousands of clones, roughly 85% of them singletons, with 17% in the top ten. The clonotype was recovered from an adult with an advanced solid tumor such as melanoma, head and neck, liver or kidney cancer. This chain joins TRBV19 and TRBJ1-5; D is perhaps TRBD1 (5 bases). The source was CD4+ or CD8+ T cells sorted from blood, collected in a trial of the OX40 agonist ivuxolimab. The chain's CDR3 is CASSAGTGGNQPQHF. CDR3 nucleotide sequence: TGTGCCAGTAGCGCAGGGACGGGTGGCAATCAGCCCCAGCATTTT.